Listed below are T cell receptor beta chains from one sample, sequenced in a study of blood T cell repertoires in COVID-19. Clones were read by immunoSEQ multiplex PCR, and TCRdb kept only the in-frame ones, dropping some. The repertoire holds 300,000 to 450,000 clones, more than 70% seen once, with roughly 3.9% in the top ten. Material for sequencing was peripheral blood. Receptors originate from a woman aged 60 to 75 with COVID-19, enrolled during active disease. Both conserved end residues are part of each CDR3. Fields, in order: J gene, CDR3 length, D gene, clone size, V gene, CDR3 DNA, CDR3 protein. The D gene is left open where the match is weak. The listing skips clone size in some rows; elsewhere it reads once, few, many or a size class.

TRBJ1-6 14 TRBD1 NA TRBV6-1 TGTGCCAGCAGTGAACCACAGGGGAATTCACCCCTCCACTTT CASSEPQGNSPLHF
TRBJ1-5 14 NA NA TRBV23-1 TGCGCCAGCAGTCAGCGGGGAAGCAATCAGCCCCAGCATTTT CASSQRGSNQPQHF
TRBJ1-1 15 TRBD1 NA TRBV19 TGTGCCAGTAGTATAGTTTCGACAGGGCGGGCAAAAGCTTTCTTT CASSIVSTGRAKAFF
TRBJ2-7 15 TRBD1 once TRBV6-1 TGTGCCAGCAGTGAAGCGGGCAGGGGGTCCTACGAGCAGTACTTC CASSEAGRGSYEQYF
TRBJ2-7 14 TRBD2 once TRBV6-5 TGTGCCAGCAGTTACCTCCCGGGGGGCTACGAGCAGTACTTC CASSYLPGGYEQYF
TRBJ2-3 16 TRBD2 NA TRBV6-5 TGTGCCAGCAGTTACTCGAGACTAGCGGGACCAGATACGCAGTATTTT CASSYSRLAGPDTQYF
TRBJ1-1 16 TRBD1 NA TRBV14 TGTGCCAGCAGCCATTTGCAGGGGGAGAGGCACACTGAAGCTTTCTTT CASSHLQGERHTEAFF
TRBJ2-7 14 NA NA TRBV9 TGTGCCAGCAGCGTAGCGGGGGAGAGCTACGAGCAGTACTTC CASSVAGESYEQYF
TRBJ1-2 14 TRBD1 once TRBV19 TGTGCCAGTAGTCGCAGGGGGAGTAACTATGGCTACACCTTC CASSRRGSNYGYTF
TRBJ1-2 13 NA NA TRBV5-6 TGTGCCAGCAGCTTACCAGGGGACTATGGCTACACCTTC CASSLPGDYGYTF
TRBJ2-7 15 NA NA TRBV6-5 TGTGCCAGCAGTTACTCCGGGACTGGCTCCTACGAGCAGTACTTC CASSYSGTGSYEQYF
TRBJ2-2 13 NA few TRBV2 TGTGCCAGCACTCCAAAGGGGCACGGGGAGCTGTTTTTT CASTPKGHGELFF
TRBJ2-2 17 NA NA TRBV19 TGTGCCAGTAGTATCCGCCCGGGGTTGCGAGACACCGGGGAGCTGTTTTTT CASSIRPGLRDTGELFF
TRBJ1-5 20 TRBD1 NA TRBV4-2 TGTGCCAGCAGCAGGATTTCCGGGACAGGGGGCCAAATCGGCAATCAGCCCCAGCATTTT CASSRISGTGGQIGNQPQHF
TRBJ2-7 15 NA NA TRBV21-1 TGTGCCAGCAGCAAAGGGTATCGGAGCCAAATTGGGCAGTACTTC CASSKGYRSQIGQYF
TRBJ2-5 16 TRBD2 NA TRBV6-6 TGTGCCAGCAGACCCCCATCGGGGGGATTGGAAGAGACCCAGTACTTC CASRPPSGGLEETQYF
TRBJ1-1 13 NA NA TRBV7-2 TGTGCCAGCAGCTTACGCGGGGACACTGAAGCTTTCTTT CASSLRGDTEAFF
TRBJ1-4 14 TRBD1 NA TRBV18 TGTGCCAGCTCACCGATGACAGGGGTAGGGTGGCTGTTTTTT CASSPMTGVGWLFF
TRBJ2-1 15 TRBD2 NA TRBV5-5 TGTGCCAGCAGCCCGAGCGGGGTCTCCTACAATGAGCAGTTCTTC CASSPSGVSYNEQFF
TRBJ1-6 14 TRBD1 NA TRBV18 TGTGCCAGCTCCTTGGGACAGGGGAATTCACCCCTCCACTTT CASSLGQGNSPLHF
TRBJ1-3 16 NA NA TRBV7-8 TGTGCCAGCAGCCCGCAAACTAAAAGTTCTGGAAACACCATATATTTT CASSPQTKSSGNTIYF
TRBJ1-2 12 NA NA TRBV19 TGTGCCAGTGCTCCCGGGGAATATGGCTACACCTTC CASAPGEYGYTF
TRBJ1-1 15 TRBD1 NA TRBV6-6 TGTGCCAGCAGTTTCCCGGGACAGCAGAACACTGAAGCTTTCTTT CASSFPGQQNTEAFF
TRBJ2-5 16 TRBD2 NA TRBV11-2 TGTGCCAGCAGCTTCCGGACTAGCGGGGGCTCAGAGACCCAGTACTTC CASSFRTSGGSETQYF
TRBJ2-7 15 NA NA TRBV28 TGTGCCAGCAACGCCCGACGGGGTGGCTCCTACGAGCAGTACTTC CASNARRGGSYEQYF
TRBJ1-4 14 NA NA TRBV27 TGTGCCAGCAGTTTCGAAGGAGGTGATGAAAAACTGTTTTTT CASSFEGGDEKLFF
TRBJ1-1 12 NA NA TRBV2 TGTGCCAGCAGGGTCAGGAACACTGAAGCTTTCTTT CASRVRNTEAFF